This TCR beta chain was sequenced for a study of CD8 T cells in Susac syndrome. General observations from the study: As the study acknowledged, the number of individuals who were part of its TCR sequencing and HLA analysis was relatively small.

Worth noting for this clonotype: Its target is not known.

The germline V gene has CDR1 SGHVS and CDR2 FQNEAQ. The V gene lost 5 bases and the J gene lost 2 bases, with 16 bases spanning the gap. The CDR3 has 16 amino acids. RNA totalling roughly 0.45 to 1 ug underwent reverse transcription with random hexamers. In TCRdb, the immunoSEQ multiplex PCR reads were re-called with MiXCR into one record per CDR3 protein. The sample has about 300,000 distinct CDR3 sequences, 90% to 95% seen once. V is TRBV7-8 and J is TRBJ2-1; D possibly corresponds to TRBD2 (6 bases). Sequencing input: CD4+ T cells from PBMCs. The TCR sequence derives from a human donor with multiple sclerosis. CDR3 bases: TGTGCCAGCAGCGGGTTACGGAGGGAGACCTACAATGAGCAGTTCTTC. It codes for CASSGLRRETYNEQFF. Full variable domain (missing parts from reference TRBV7-8 and TRBJ2-1): GAGVSQSPRYKVAKRGQDVALRCDPISGHVSLFWYQQALGQGPEFLTYFQNEAQLDKSGLPSDRFFAERPEGSVSTLKIQRTQQEDSAVYLCASSGLRRETYNEQFFGPGTRLTVL.